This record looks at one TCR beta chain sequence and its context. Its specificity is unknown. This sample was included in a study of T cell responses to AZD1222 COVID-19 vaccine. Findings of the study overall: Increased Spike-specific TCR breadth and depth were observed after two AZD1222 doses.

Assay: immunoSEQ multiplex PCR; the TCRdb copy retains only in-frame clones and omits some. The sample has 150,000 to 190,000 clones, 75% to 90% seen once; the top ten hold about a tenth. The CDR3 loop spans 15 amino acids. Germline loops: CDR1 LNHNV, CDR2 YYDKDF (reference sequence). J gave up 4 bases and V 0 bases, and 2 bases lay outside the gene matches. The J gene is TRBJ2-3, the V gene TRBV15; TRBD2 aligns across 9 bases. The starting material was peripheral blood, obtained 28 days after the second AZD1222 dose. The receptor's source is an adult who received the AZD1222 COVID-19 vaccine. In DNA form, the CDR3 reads TGTGCCACCAGCAGAGAGCGGGAGGGTTCAGATACGCAGTATTTT. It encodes CATSREREGSDTQYF.